This T cell receptor beta chain was sequenced for a study of CD8 T cells in ankylosing spondylitis. Study-wide findings and caveats: Earlier work had already found some motif variants in reactive arthritis synovial fluid and blood. Made up of eight highly homologous variants, a TCR beta motif appeared characteristic of ankylosing spondylitis blood. There was reportedly significant enrichment of clones that were disease-linked in matched ankylosing spondylitis synovial fluid.

CDR1 and CDR2 (germline): MGHDK, SYGVNS. This CDR3 spans 14 amino acids. Trimming removed 6 bases from V and 0 bases from J; junction bases left unmatched: 2. This clonotype has more than one count but fewer than ten. Its antigen is as yet unknown. Each TCR beta library was made by quantitative 5'-RACE that incorporated molecular barcodes. Each CDR3 protein is one row after TCRdb ran MiXCR on the 5' RACE reads. The sample lists 300,000 to 400,000 distinct CDR3 sequences, around 20% occurring once. The sequenced sample consisted of blood, either unsorted or a sorted T cell fraction (not recorded which). This chain uses TRBV25-1 with TRBJ2-1, with TRBD1 matching over 7 bases. This TCR came from a male donor with ankylosing spondylitis. CDR3 protein: CASRGQSSYNEQFF. DNA for the CDR3: TGTGCCAGCAGGGGACAGAGCTCCTACAATGAGCAGTTCTTC.